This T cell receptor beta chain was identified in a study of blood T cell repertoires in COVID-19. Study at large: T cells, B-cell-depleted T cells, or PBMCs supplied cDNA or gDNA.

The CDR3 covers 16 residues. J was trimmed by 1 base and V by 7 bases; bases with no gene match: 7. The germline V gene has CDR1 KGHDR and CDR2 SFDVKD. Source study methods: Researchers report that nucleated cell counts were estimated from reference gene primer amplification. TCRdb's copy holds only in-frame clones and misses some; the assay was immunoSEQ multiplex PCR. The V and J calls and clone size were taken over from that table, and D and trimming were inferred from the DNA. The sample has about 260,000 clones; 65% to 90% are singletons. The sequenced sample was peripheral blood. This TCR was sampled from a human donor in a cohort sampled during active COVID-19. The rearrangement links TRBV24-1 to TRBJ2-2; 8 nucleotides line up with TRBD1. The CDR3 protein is CATSQTGTGNTGELFF. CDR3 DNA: TGTGCCACCAGCCAGACCGGGACAGGGAACACCGGGGAGCTGTTTTTT.